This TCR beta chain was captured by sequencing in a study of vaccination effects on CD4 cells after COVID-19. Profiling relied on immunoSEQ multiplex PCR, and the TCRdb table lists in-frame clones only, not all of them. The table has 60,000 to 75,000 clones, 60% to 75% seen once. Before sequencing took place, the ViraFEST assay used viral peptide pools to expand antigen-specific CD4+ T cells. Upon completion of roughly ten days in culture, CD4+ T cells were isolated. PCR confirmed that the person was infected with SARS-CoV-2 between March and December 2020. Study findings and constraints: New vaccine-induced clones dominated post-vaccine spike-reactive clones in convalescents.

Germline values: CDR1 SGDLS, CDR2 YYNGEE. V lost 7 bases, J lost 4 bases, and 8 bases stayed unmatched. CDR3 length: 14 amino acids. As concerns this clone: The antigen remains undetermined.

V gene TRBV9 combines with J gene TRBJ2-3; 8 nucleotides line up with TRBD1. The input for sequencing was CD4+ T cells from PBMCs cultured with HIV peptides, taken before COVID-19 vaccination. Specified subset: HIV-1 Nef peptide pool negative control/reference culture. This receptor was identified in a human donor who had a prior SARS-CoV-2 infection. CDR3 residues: CASGAGGRADTQYF. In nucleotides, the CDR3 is TGTGCCAGCGGTGCAGGGGGCAGGGCAGATACGCAGTATTTT.